Presented here are 20 T cell receptor beta chains from one specimen sequenced in a study of CD8+CD57+ T cells in acquired aplastic anemia. Researchers used genomic DNA as the template to profile TCR beta VDJ and CDR3. TCRdb re-derived calls from the reads in MiXCR, one entry per CDR3 protein. In the table there are some 240,000 distinct CDR3 sequences, roughly 33% of which are singletons. The sample taken for sequencing was sorted CD4+, CD8+, or CD8+CD57+ T cells (not recorded which) from PBMCs. The origin of the receptors is a human donor in good health, serving as a control.

This clonotype occurred a few times. CDR3: CAWSVRTSGNYEQYF. For the CDR3, the DNA is TGTGCCTGGAGTGTTAGGACTAGCGGCAACTACGAGCAGTACTTC. The J gene is TRBJ2-7, the V gene TRBV30, with 10 bases that match TRBD2. Unmatched junction bases numbered 5, after V lost 0 bases and J lost 3 bases. This CDR3 contains 15 residues. Germline CDR1 GTSNPN, CDR2 SVGIG (reference sequence).

The chain combines TRBV10-2 with TRBJ1-1, with 7 bases aligning to TRBD1. V shed 6 bases, J shed 1 base, and the junction held 5 bases outside the gene matches. This CDR3 contains 14 residues. Germline values: CDR1 WSHSY, CDR2 SAAADI. The CDR3 spells CASRQGQPNTEAFF. The DNA of the CDR3 is TGCGCCAGCAGACAGGGACAGCCGAACACTGAAGCTTTCTTT.

This chain connects TRBV10-3 to TRBJ2-1, with 16 nucleotides matching TRBD2. In germline, CDR1 is ENHRY, CDR2 SYGVKD. With V trimmed by 10 bases and J by 11 bases, 5 bases remained unmatched. This CDR3 is 13 amino acids long. The DNA of the CDR3 is TGTGCCACGGGGACTAGCGGGGGGGCGAAGCAGTTCTTC. It translates to CATGTSGGAKQFF.

As for this clonotype: Since a much larger clone is just one base distant, this may be a read error. The chain has TRBV29-1 and TRBJ2-3, with D possibly TRBD2 on 5 matching bases. The CDR3 loop spans 10 amino acids. The ends were cut back, 3 bases at V and 8 bases at J, with 6 bases in the middle. The germline V gene encodes CDR1 SQVTM and CDR2 ANQGSEA. The CDR3 is CSVDRGTQYF. CDR3 in DNA: TGCAGCGTTGATCGGGGTACGCAGTATTTT.

Worth noting for this clonotype: A junction end diverges from the germline sequence, so it may reflect a read error. J is TRBJ2-5 and V is TRBV11-2; 8 bases match TRBD2. Germline V CDR1 and CDR2: SGHAT, FQNNGV. The CDR3 extends over 16 amino acids. The CDR3 DNA sequence: TGTGCCAGCAGCTTAGACCCCGGGACTAGGAAAGAGACCCGGTACTTC. It yields the protein CASSLDPGTRKETRYF.

This clonotype was found once. The gene calls are TRBV5-8 and TRBJ2-7; D uncertain. V lost 2 bases and J lost 0, with 6 bases in between. The CDR3 covers 13 residues. In germline, CDR1 is SGHTS, CDR2 YDEGEE. CDR3 nucleotides: TGTGCCAGCAGCTTATGGCGCTCCTACGAGCAGTACTTC. Amino acid sequence: CASSLWRSYEQYF. The variable domain in full, with the rest retrieved from reference TRBV5-8 and TRBJ2-7, is EAGVTQSPTHLIKTRGQQATLRCSPISGHTSVYWYQQALGLGLQFLLWYDEGEERNRGNFPPRFSGRQFPNYSSELNVNALELEDSALYLCASSLWRSYEQYFGPGTRLTVT.

This clonotype was recorded many times. The chain employs TRBV19 and TRBJ1-4; TRBD1 is a possible D gene (5 bases). Germline assignment: CDR1 LNHDA and CDR2 SQIVND (reference sequence). The CDR3 runs 15 residues. V dropped 6 bases and J dropped 8 bases, with 19 bases sitting between them. CDR3 sequence (DNA): TGTGCCAGTAGGCCCGATCGTTGGAGGGGAGAAAAACTGTTTTTT. Its translation is CASRPDRWRGEKLFF.

The chain joins TRBV4-1 to TRBJ2-7; D might be TRBD1 (6 bases). The CDR3 extends over 20 amino acids. Trimming took 4 bases from V and 0 from J, leaving 28 bases between them. Germline lookup yields CDR1 MGHRA and CDR2 YSYEKL. The CDR3 DNA reads TGCGCCAGCAGCCCCCGCCAGGACAGTGGAATCCCCCCACTCTCCTACGAGCAGTACTTC. Protein sequence: CASSPRQDSGIPPLSYEQYF.

Worth noting for this clonotype: At one boundary the junction diverges from the germline segment, which might be a read error. The chain joins TRBV4-1 to TRBJ1-2, with 8 bases lining up with TRBD1. CDR3 length: 16 residues. Germline V lookup: CDR1 MGHRA, CDR2 YSYEKL. The CDR3 region has the DNA TGCGCCAACAGCCAACCTCGGACAGGGAAGGCATATGGCTACACCTTC. Encoded protein: CANSQPRTGKAYGYTF.

This clonotype was found many times. The chain carries TRBV29-1 and TRBJ2-1; D is undetermined. V was cut by 2 bases and J by 3 bases, with 14 bases left in between. The CDR3 is 15 residues long. Per the germline V gene, CDR1 is SQVTM and CDR2 is ANQGSEA. The DNA of the CDR3 is TGCAGCGTTGAATCGACCCTCCTTAGCTACAATGAGCAGTTCTTC. It is translated as CSVESTLLSYNEQFF.

Turning to this clonotype: At one of its ends the junction is not consistent with the germline gene, which may arise from a read error. This chain joins TRBV5-1 and TRBJ1-1, with D unclear. CDR3 size: 14 residues. Per germline, CDR1 SGHRS and CDR2 YFSETQ. CDR3 sequence reads: CASSLVSGDTEALF. The CDR3 DNA reads as TGCGCCAGCAGCTTGGTTTCCGGAGACACTGAAGCTCTCTTT.

This clonotype was picked up a small number of times. This chain connects TRBV12-5 to TRBJ1-2; 7 bases line up with TRBD1. The CDR3 length is 13 residues. Germline V gene sequence: CDR1 LGHNT, CDR2 FRNRAP. V lost 0 bases, J lost 8 bases, and 3 bases stayed unmatched. Here the CDR3 reads CASGLVRGNGYTF. In nucleotides, the CDR3 is TGTGCTAGTGGTTTGGTCAGGGGGAACGGCTACACCTTC. Using reference TRBV12-5 and TRBJ1-2 for the parts outside the CDR3, the full variable domain is DARVTQTPRHKVTEMGQEVTMRCQPILGHNTVFWYRQTMMQGLELLAYFRNRAPLDDSGMPKDRFSAEMPDATLATLKIQPSEPRDSAVYFCASGLVRGNGYTFGSGTRLTVV.

The chain carries TRBV24-1 and TRBJ2-7; 8 bases are shared with TRBD1. Per germline, CDR1 KGHDR and CDR2 SFDVKD. The CDR3 loop spans 13 amino acids. Trimming removed 7 bases from V and 6 bases from J; junction bases left unmatched: 7. This CDR3 reads CATRDRVRIEQYF. The CDR3 DNA sequence: TGTGCCACCAGGGACAGGGTCCGGATCGAGCAGTACTTC.

This clonotype has ten or more counts. This rearrangement joins TRBV7-8 to TRBJ1-2, with D perhaps TRBD1 (5 bases). Germline V gives CDR1 SGHVS, CDR2 FQNEAQ. The CDR3 length is 13 residues. Trimming left V 5 bases short and J 8 bases short, with 15 bases between. The CDR3 protein is CASSHIGTKGYTF. CDR3 coding DNA: TGTGCCAGCAGCCACATTGGGACGAAGGGCTACACCTTC.

This clonotype was observed a single time. The chain has TRBV7-9 and TRBJ1-2; D gene uncertain. The V gene's germline CDR1 is SEHNR and CDR2 FQNEAQ (reference sequence). The CDR3 runs to 11 residues. The V end was cut by 5 bases, the J end by 4 bases, with 5 bases between. CDR3 sequence: CASSPVYGYTF. In DNA form, the CDR3 reads TGTGCCAGCAGCCCTGTCTATGGCTACACCTTC.

This clonotype occurred many times. The V call is TRBV2, the J call TRBJ1-1; D unresolved. The CDR3 spans 13 residues. Trimming shortened V by 6 bases and J by 0 bases, and 8 bases separated the two germline ends. The V gene's germline CDR1 is SNHLY and CDR2 FYNNEI. For the CDR3, the DNA is TGTGCCAGCAGGGGAAACCTGAACACTGAAGCTTTCTTT. This encodes CASRGNLNTEAFF.

A word on this clonotype: Germline is not matched at one junction end, which may reflect a read error. This sequence joins TRBV7-7 and TRBJ2-5; the D is unclear. With the DNA end fitting TRBJ2-1 better, the J assignment may be wrong. The CDR3 consists of 13 residues. CDR1 SSHAT and CDR2 FNYEAQ come from the germline V gene (reference sequence). In DNA, the CDR3 is TGCGCCAGCAGCCTCTCAACTCCAGAGACCCAGTTCTTC. It translates to CASSLSTPETQFF.

To note about this clonotype: A read error may be the cause here, since a much bigger clone is one base away. J is TRBJ2-7 and V is TRBV7-8; a weak D match, TRBD2 (5 bases). Germline V gene data show CDR1 as SGHVS and CDR2 as FQNEAQ. The CDR3 totals 15 residues. The CDR3 region is CAGSLGRAGPYEQYF. DNA of the CDR3: TGTGCCGGCAGCTTAGGTCGGGCGGGCCCCTACGAGCAGTACTTC.

Remarks on this clonotype: Given a much more abundant clone one base away, this may be a read error. The V and J genes are TRBV4-1 and TRBJ1-2, with D possibly being TRBD1 (6 bases). Germline CDR1 and CDR2: MGHRA and YSYEKL. The CDR3 is 16 residues long. Here the CDR3 DNA reads TGCGCCAGCAGCCAACCAACACAGGGTGCCGGCTATGGCTGCACCTTC. Translated, it gives CASSQPTQGAGYGCTF.

This clonotype turned up a few times. This chain uses TRBV12-3 or TRBV12-4 with TRBJ2-7; D is uncertain. V lost 2 bases and J 3 bases, leaving 11 bases between the germline ends. This CDR3 is 14 amino acids long. The CDR3 nucleotides read TGTGCCAGCAGTTTATCTACTGTGTTCTACGAGCAGTACTTC. The encoded protein is CASSLSTVFYEQYF.